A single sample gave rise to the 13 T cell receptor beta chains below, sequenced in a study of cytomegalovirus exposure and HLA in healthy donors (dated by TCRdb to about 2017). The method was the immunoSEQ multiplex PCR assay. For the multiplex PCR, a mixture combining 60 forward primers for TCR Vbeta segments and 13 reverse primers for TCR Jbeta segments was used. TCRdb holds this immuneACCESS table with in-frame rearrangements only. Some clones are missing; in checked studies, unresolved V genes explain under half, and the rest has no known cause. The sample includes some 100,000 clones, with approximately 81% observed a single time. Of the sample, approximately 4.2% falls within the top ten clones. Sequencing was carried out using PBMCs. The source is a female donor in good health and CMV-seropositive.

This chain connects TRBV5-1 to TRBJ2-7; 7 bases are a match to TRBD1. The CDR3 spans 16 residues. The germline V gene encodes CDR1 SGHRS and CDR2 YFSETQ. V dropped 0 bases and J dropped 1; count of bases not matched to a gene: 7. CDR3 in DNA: TGCGCCAGCAGCTTGGCGGCGACAGGGACATCCTACGAGCAGTACTTC. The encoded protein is CASSLAATGTSYEQYF.

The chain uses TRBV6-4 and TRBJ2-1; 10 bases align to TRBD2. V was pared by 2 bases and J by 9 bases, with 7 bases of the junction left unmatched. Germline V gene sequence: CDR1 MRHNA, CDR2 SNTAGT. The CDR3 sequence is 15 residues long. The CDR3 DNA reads TGTGCCAGCAGTGACGGAGCGGGGGGGCCTACTGAGCAGTTCTTC. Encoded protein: CASSDGAGGPTEQFF.

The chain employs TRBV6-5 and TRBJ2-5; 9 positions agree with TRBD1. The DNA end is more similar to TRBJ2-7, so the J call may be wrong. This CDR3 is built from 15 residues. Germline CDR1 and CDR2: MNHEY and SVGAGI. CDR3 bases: TGTGCCAGCACCACCCCCCGGACAGGGGTGTACGAGCAGTACTTC. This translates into CASTTPRTGVYEQYF.

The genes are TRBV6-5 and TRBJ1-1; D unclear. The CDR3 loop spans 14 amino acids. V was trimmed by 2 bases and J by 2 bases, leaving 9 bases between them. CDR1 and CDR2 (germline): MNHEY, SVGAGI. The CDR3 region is CASSYGYRNTEAFF. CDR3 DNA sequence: TGTGCCAGCAGTTACGGGTACAGAAACACTGAAGCTTTCTTT.

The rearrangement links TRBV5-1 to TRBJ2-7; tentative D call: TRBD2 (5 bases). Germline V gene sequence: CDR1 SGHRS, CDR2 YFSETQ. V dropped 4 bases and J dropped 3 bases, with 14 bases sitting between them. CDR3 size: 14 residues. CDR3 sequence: CASSQTPAGYEQYF. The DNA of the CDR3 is TGCGCCAGCAGCCAAACTCCGGCGGGCTACGAGCAGTACTTC.

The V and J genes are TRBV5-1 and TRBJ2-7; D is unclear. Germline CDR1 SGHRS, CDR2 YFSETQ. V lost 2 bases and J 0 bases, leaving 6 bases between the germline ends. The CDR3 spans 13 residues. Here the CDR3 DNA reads TGCGCCAGCAGCTTAACAGACTCCTACGAGCAGTACTTC. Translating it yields CASSLTDSYEQYF.

CDR3 residues: CAWSVGIGGSGANVLTF. In nucleotides, the CDR3 is TGTGCCTGGAGTGTCGGCATTGGGGGGTCTGGGGCCAACGTCCTGACTTTC. The chain links TRBV30 to TRBJ2-6, with TRBD2 as a possible D gene (6 bases). The germline V gene has CDR1 GTSNPN and CDR2 SVGIG (reference sequence). Trimming took 0 bases from V and 1 from J, leaving 13 bases between them. The CDR3 has 17 residues.

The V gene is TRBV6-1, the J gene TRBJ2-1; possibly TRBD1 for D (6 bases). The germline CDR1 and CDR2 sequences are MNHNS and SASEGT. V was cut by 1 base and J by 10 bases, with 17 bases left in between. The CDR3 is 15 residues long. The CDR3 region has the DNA TGTGCCAGCAGTGAAGATGGTCCAGGGGTAAGCGAGCAGTTCTTC. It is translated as CASSEDGPGVSEQFF.

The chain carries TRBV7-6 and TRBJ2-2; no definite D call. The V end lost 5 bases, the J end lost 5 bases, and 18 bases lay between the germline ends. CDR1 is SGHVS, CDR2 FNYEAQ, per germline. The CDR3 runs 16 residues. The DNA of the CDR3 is TGTGCCAGCAGCGTCACCCTCGGAGTTGGTACCGGGGAGCTGTTTTTT. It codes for CASSVTLGVGTGELFF.

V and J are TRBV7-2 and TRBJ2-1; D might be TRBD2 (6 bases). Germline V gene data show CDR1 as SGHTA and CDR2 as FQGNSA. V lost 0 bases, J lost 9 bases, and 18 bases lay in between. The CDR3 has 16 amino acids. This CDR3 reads CASSLARRGGRGEQFF. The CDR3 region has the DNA TGTGCCAGCAGCTTAGCCCGCCGGGGAGGAAGGGGTGAGCAGTTCTTC.

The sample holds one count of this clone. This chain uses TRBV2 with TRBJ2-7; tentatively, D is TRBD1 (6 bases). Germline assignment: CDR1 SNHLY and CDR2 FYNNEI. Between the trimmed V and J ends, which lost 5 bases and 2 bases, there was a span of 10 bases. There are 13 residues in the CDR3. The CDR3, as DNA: TGTGCCAGCAGTCCCACAGGGCCCTACGAGCAGTACTTC. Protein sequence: CASSPTGPYEQYF.

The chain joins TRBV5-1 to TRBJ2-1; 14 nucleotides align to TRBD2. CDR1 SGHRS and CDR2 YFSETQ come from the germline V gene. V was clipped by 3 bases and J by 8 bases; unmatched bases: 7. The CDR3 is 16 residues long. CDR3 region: CASSWGLAGVRDEQFF. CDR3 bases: TGCGCCAGCAGCTGGGGACTAGCGGGAGTAAGGGATGAGCAGTTCTTC. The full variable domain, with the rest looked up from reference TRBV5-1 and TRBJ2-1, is KAGVTQTPRYLIKTRGQQVTLSCSPISGHRSVSWYQQTPGQGLQFLFEYFSETQRNKGNFPGRFSGRQFSNSRSEMNVSTLELGDSALYLCASSWGLAGVRDEQFFGPGTRLTVL.

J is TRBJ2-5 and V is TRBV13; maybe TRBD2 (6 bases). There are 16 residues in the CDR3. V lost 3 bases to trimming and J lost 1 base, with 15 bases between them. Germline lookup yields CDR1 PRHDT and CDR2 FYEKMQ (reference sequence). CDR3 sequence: CASSFYGGGVQETQYF. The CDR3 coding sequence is TGTGCCAGCAGCTTCTATGGCGGAGGGGTCCAAGAGACCCAGTACTTC. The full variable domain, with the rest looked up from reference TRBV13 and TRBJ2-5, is AAGVIQSPRHLIKEKRETATLKCYPIPRHDTVYWYQQGPGQDPQFLISFYEKMQSDKGSIPDRFSAQQFSDYHSELNMSSLELGDSALYFCASSFYGGGVQETQYFGPGTRLLVL.